A single sample gave rise to the 2 T cell receptor beta chains below, sequenced in a study of shared clonotypes between healthy human individuals. Some clones are missing from TCRdb's copy, which holds only in-frame ones; the method was immunoSEQ multiplex PCR. The repertoire holds over a million clones, with around 95% as singletons. The sample was naive CD4+ T cells sorted from blood. Stated subset: CD45RA+ positively selected. These receptors originate from a man aged 25-45 years in good health.

With regard to this clone: One end of the junction is discordant with germline, which a read error may explain. V gene TRBV5-1 combines with J gene TRBJ2-6; TRBD2 agrees at 8 bases. CDR3 length: 16 amino acids. CDR1 and CDR2 (germline): SGHRS, YFSETQ. The CDR3 region has the DNA TGCGCCAGCAGCTTGGCCGTGACTAGCGAGACCAGACCCCTTGATTTC. Protein product: CASSLAVTSETRPLDF.

This chain connects TRBV5-4 to TRBJ2-6; TRBD1 matches 10 bases. Germline V gives CDR1 SGHNT, CDR2 YYREEE (reference sequence). V was pared by 3 bases and J by 2 bases, with 5 bases of the junction left unmatched. The CDR3 loop spans 17 amino acids. The CDR3 nucleotides are TGTGCCAGCAGCTGGGGACAGGGGACAACTGGGGCCAACGTCCTGACTTTC. This encodes CASSWGQGTTGANVLTF.